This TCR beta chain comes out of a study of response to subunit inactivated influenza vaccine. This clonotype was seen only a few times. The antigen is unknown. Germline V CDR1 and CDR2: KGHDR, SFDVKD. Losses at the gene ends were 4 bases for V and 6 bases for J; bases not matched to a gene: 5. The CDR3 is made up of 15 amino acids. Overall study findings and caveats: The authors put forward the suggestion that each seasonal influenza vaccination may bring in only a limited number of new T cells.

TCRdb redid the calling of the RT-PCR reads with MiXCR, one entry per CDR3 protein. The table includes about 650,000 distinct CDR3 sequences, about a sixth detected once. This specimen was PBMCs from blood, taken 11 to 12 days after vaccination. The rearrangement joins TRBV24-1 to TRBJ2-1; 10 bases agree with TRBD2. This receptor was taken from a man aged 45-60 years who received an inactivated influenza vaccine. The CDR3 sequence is CATSDLAGEFNEQFF. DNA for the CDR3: TGTGCCACCAGTGACCTAGCGGGAGAATTCAATGAGCAGTTCTTC.